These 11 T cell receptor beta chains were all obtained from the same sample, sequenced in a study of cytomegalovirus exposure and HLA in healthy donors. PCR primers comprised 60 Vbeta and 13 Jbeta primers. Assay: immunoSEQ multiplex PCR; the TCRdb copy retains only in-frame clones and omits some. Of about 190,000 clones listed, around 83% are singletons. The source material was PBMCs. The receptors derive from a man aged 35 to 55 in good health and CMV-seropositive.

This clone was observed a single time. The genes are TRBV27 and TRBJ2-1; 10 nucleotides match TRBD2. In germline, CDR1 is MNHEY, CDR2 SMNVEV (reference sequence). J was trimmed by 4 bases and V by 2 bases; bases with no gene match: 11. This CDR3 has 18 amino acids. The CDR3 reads CASSLASGRVVVYNEQFF. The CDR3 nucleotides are TGTGCCAGCAGTTTAGCTAGCGGGAGAGTCGTCGTGTACAATGAGCAGTTCTTC.

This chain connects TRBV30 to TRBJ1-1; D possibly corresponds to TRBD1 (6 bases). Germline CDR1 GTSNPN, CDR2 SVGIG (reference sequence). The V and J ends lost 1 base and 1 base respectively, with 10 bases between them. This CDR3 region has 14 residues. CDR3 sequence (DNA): TGTGCCTGGAGTGGGACAGTCCAGAACACTGAAGCTTTCTTT. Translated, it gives CAWSGTVQNTEAFF.

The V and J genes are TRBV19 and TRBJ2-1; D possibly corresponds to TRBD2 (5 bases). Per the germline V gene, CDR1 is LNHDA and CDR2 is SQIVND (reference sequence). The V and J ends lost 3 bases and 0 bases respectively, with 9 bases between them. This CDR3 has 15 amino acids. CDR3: CASSIEGYSYNEQFF. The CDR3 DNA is TGTGCCAGTAGTATCGAGGGATACTCCTACAATGAGCAGTTCTTC.

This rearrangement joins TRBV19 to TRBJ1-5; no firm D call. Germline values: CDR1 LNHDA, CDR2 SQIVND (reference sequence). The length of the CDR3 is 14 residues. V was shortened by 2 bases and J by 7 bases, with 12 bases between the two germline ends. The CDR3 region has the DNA TGTGCCAGTAGTATATCGGAGCTAAGACAGCCCCAGCATTTT. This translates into CASSISELRQPQHF.

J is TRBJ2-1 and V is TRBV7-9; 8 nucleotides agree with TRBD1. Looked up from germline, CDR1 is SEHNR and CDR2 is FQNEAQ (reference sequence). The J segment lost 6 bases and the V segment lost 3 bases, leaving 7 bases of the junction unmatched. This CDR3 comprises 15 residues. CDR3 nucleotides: TGTGCCAGCAGCTTGGGACAGGCCCCGAGCAATGAGCAGTTCTTC. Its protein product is CASSLGQAPSNEQFF.

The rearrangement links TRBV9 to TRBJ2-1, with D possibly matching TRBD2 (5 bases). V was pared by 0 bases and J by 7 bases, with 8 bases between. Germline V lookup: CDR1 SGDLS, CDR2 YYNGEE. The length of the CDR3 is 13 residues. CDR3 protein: CASSVVPGNEQFF. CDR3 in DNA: TGTGCCAGCAGCGTAGTTCCGGGGAATGAGCAGTTCTTC.

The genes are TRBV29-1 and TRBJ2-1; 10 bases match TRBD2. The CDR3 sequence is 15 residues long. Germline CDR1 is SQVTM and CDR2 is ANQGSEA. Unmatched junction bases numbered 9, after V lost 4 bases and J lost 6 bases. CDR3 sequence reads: CSVGSPSGSPNEQFF. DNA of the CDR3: TGCAGCGTTGGATCCCCTAGCGGGAGTCCCAATGAGCAGTTCTTC.

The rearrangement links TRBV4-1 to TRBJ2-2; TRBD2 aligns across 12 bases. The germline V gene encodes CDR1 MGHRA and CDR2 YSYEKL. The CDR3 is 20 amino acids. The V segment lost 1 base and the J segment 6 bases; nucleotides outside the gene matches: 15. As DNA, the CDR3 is TGCGCCAGCAGCCAAGGCGGAGGACTAGCGGGACCAGATCTTGCCGGGGAGCTGTTTTTT. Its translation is CASSQGGGLAGPDLAGELFF.

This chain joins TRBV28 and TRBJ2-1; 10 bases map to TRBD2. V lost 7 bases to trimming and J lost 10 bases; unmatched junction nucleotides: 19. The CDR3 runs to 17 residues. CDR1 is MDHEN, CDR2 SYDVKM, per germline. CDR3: CASNRMTGLAGAGEQFF. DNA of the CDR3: TGTGCCAGCAATCGAATGACGGGCCTAGCGGGAGCGGGAGAGCAGTTCTTC.

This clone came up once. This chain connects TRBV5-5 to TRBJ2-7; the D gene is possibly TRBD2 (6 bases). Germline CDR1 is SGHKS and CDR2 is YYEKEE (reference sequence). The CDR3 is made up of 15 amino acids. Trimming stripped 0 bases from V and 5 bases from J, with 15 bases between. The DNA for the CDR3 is TGTGCCAGCAGCTTGGAGGGCCTAGCGTACCACGAGCAGTACTTC. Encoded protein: CASSLEGLAYHEQYF.

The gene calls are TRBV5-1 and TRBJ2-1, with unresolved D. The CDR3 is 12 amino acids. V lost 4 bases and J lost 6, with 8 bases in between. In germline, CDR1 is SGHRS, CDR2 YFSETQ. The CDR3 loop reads CASSLDFNEQFF. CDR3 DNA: TGCGCCAGCAGCCTAGACTTCAATGAGCAGTTCTTC. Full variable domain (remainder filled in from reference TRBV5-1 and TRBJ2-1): KAGVTQTPRYLIKTRGQQVTLSCSPISGHRSVSWYQQTPGQGLQFLFEYFSETQRNKGNFPGRFSGRQFSNSRSEMNVSTLELGDSALYLCASSLDFNEQFFGPGTRLTVL.